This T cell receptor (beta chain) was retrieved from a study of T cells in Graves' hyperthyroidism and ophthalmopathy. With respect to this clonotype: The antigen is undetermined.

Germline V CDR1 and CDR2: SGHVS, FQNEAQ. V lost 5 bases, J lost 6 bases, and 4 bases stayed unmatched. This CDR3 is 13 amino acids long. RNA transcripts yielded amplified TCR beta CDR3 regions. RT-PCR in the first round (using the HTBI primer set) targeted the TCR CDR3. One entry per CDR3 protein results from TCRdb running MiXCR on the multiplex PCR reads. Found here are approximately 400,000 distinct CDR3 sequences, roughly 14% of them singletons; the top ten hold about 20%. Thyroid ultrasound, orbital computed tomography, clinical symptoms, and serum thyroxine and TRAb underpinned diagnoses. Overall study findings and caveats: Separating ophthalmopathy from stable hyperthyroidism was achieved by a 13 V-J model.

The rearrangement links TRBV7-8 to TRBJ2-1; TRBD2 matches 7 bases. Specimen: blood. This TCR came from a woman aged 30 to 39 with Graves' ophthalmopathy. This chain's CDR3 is CASSHRLANEQFF. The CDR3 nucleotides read TGTGCCAGCAGCCATCGACTAGCCAATGAGCAGTTCTTC.